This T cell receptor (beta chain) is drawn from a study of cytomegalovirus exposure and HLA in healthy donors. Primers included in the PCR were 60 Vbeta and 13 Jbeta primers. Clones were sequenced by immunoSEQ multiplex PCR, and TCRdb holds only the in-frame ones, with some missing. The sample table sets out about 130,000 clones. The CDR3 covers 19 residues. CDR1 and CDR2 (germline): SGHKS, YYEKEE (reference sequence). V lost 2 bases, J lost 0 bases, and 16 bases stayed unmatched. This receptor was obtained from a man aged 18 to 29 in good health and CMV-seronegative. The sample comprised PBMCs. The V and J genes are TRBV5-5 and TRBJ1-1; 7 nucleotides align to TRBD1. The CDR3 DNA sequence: TGTGCCAGCAGCTTCCTTGGACAGGTATCACGGTTCATGAACACTGAAGCTTTCTTT. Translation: CASSFLGQVSRFMNTEAFF. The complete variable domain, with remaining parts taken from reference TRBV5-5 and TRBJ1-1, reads DAGVTQSPTHLIKTRGQQVTLRCSPISGHKSVSWYQQVLGQGPQFIFQYYEKEERGRGNFPDRFSARQFPNYSSELNVNALLLGDSALYLCASSFLGQVSRFMNTEAFFGQGTRLTVV.